Sequencing of this TCR beta chain was carried out in a study of T cell responses to AZD1222 COVID-19 vaccine. Study overall: Combined were second doses at about 4 or about 12 weeks. Study conclusions and caveats: The donors showed a predominance of white British ancestry and of females, with possible underestimation of clonal diversity. The CD4 TCRs associated with vaccination extended across spike and predominated at 160-218 and 743-854.

This table comes from immunoSEQ multiplex PCR, and its TCRdb copy is limited to in-frame clones, with some not included. Altogether about 130,000 clones are present, about 90% being singletons, with the ten largest covering 1.5%. As to this clone: What it binds is not known.

CDR3 length equals 16 residues. Looked up from germline, CDR1 is SEHNR and CDR2 is FQNEAQ (reference sequence). The V gene lost 1 base and the J gene lost 0 bases, with 10 bases spanning the gap. The chain is built from TRBV7-9 and TRBJ2-1; D tentatively fits TRBD1 or TRBD2 (6 bases each). Sequenced here: peripheral blood, sampled on day 0 of AZD1222 vaccination. The sequence derives from an adult in good health. The CDR3 is CASSLGGAVSYNEQFF. For the CDR3, the DNA is TGTGCCAGCAGCTTAGGGGGGGCGGTCTCCTACAATGAGCAGTTCTTC.